The clone carrying this TCR beta chain was counted between two and nine times. CDR3 length: 13 residues. Trimming took 1 base from V and 4 from J, leaving 7 bases between them. Germline CDR1 reads SGHNT; CDR2 reads YENEEA. Sequenced by immunoSEQ multiplex PCR; TCRdb stores in-frame clones only, minus some. The repertoire holds some 220,000 clones, with around four fifths as singletons. The data belong to a study of blood T cell repertoires in COVID-19. The J gene is TRBJ1-1, the V gene TRBV11-3; D unresolved. The sequence came from a woman aged 60-75 years with active or convalescent COVID-19. The specimen sequenced was peripheral blood. CDR3 DNA: TGTGCCAGCAGCTTAGTCCGAGGCACTGAAGCTTTCTTT. As protein: CASSLVRGTEAFF.